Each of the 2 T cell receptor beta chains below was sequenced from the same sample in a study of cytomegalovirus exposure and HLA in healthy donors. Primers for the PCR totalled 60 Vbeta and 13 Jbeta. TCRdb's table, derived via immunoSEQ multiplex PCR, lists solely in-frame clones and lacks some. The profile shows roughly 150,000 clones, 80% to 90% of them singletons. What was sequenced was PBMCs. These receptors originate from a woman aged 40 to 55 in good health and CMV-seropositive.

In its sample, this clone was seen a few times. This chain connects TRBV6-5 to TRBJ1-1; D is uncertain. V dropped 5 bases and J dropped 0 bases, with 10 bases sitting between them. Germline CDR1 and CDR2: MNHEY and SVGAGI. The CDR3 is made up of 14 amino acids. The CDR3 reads CASSIGRMNTEAFF. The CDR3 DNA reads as TGTGCCAGCAGTATCGGTCGCATGAACACTGAAGCTTTCTTT.

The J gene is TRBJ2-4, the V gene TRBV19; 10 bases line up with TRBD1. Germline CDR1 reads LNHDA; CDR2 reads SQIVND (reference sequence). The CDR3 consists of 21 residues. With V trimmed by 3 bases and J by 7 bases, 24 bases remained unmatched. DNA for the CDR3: TGTGCCAGTAGTATCGTTTTCTTTCTCCCGGGACAGGGGCATCCCGGTAACATTCAGTACTTC. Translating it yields CASSIVFFLPGQGHPGNIQYF.